The clone carrying this T cell receptor (beta chain) appeared many times. Antigen unknown. Using its own MiXCR run on the RT-PCR reads, TCRdb lists one record per CDR3 protein. Seen here are hundreds of thousands of distinct CDR3 sequences, about a tenth observed once, and the top ten hold approximately 12%. These data originate in a study of response to subunit inactivated influenza vaccine. Study-wide findings and caveats: The study's authors posited that every seasonal influenza vaccination enlists few new T cells.

Germline V gene sequence: CDR1 KGHDR, CDR2 SFDVKD. This CDR3 comprises 13 residues. V gave up 1 base and J gave up 5 bases, with 7 bases separating them. The sequence came from a man in his forties or fifties who received an inactivated influenza vaccine. The input for sequencing was PBMCs from blood, taken about 40 days after vaccination. V and J are TRBV24-1 and TRBJ1-2; TRBD1 might be the D (5 bases). This chain's CDR3 is CATSDLTGYGYTF. The CDR3 nucleotides are TGTGCCACCAGTGATTTAACAGGATATGGCTACACCTTC.